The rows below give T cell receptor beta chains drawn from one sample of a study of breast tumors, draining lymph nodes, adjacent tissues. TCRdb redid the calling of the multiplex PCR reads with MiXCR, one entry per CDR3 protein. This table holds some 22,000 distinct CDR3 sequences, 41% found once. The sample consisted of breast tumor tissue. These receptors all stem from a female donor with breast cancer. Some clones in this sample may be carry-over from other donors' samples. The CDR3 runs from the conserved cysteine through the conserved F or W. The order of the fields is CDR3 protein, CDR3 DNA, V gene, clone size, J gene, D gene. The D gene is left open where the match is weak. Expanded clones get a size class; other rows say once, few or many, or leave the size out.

CATRNGQGVRTWQFSNQPQHF	TGTGCCACCAGAAACGGACAGGGCGTGAGGACTTGGCAGTTTAGCAATCAGCCCCAGCATTTT	TRBV24-1	NA	TRBJ1-5	TRBD1
CASSRWEKLFF	TGTGCCAGCTCACGATGGGAAAAACTGTTTTTT	TRBV18	many	TRBJ1-4	NA
CASSDRDRSDSPLHF	TGCGCCAGCAGTGACCGGGACAGGTCTGATTCACCCCTCCACTTT	TRBV10-2	NA	TRBJ1-6	TRBD1
CAISERQGQEKAQYF	TGTGCCATCAGTGAGAGGCAGGGGCAAGAGAAGGCGCAGTACTTC	TRBV10-3	many	TRBJ2-7	NA
CASSLGRNPSYEQYF	TGCGCCAGCAGCTTGGGACGAAACCCCTCCTACGAGCAGTACTTC	TRBV5-1	many	TRBJ2-7	NA
CSAPGDGNTIYF	TGCAGTGCCCCCGGCGATGGAAACACCATATATTTT	TRBV20-1	NA	TRBJ1-3	NA
CASRTLGSGSDTQYF	TGTGCCAGCAGGACCCTGGGTAGCGGTTCAGATACGCAGTATTTT	TRBV6-2/TRBV6-3	NA	TRBJ2-3	NA
CASSFRGRLTDTQYF	TGTGCCAGCAGTTTTAGGGGCAGACTCACAGATACGCAGTATTTT	TRBV12-3/TRBV12-4	NA	TRBJ2-3	NA
CASSFAGGGPDTQYF	TGTGCCAGCAGTTTCGCGGGGGGGGGTCCAGATACGCAGTATTTT	TRBV12-3/TRBV12-4	NA	TRBJ2-3	TRBD2
CASSSDLRALEQYF	TGTGCCAGCAGCTCGGACTTACGAGCCCTCGAGCAGTACTTC	TRBV7-9	many	TRBJ2-7	NA
CASQAEGTDTQYF	TGTGCCAGCCAGGCGGAGGGCACAGATACGCAGTATTTT	TRBV14	few	TRBJ2-3	NA
CSVEEDRGYRYEQYF	TGCAGCGTTGAAGAGGATCGGGGCTACCGATACGAGCAGTACTTC	TRBV29-1	few	TRBJ2-7	NA
CASSLLYGRGETQYF	TGTGCCAGCAGCCTTCTTTACGGGAGGGGGGAGACCCAGTACTTC	TRBV5-6	many	TRBJ2-5	TRBD2
CASRGGGPPGQYF	TGTGCCAGCCGCGGAGGGGGGCCTCCCGGGCAGTACTTC	TRBV7-9	NA	TRBJ2-7	NA
CSGGQGANYGYTF	TGCAGCGGCGGACAGGGGGCTAACTATGGCTACACCTTC	TRBV29-1	NA	TRBJ1-2	TRBD1
CSGGGQSTGEQYF	TGCAGCGGGGGGGGACAGAGTACGGGCGAGCAGTACTTC	TRBV29-1	many	TRBJ2-7	NA
CASSLPPTGGGGETQYF	TGTGCCAGCAGCCTGCCTCCGACAGGGGGCGGAGGGGAGACCCAGTACTTC	TRBV7-2	NA	TRBJ2-5	TRBD1
CASSVGSRSYEQYF	TGTGCCAGCAGCGTAGGGTCACGGTCCTACGAGCAGTACTTC	TRBV9	many	TRBJ2-7	NA
CAWSVTGLLKPQHF	TGTGCCTGGAGTGTGACAGGGTTGTTGAAGCCCCAGCATTTT	TRBV30	many	TRBJ1-5	TRBD1
CSARGTGRNTEAFF	TGCAGTGCTAGGGGGACAGGGAGGAACACTGAAGCTTTCTTT	TRBV20-1	few	TRBJ1-1	TRBD1
CASSPGGVANTGELFF	TGTGCCAGCAGCCCGGGGGGGGTTGCGAACACCGGGGAGCTGTTTTTT	TRBV7-8	many	TRBJ2-2	TRBD2
CASRRGQGFHEQFF	TGTGCCAGCAGACGGGGACAGGGGTTCCATGAGCAGTTCTTC	TRBV12-3/TRBV12-4	once	TRBJ2-1	TRBD1
CASSLGTEQFF	TGTGCCAGCAGCTTAGGGACAGAGCAGTTCTTC	TRBV7-3	many	TRBJ2-1	NA
CAISESTGYQPQHF	TGTGCCATCAGTGAGTCGACAGGATATCAGCCCCAGCATTTT	TRBV10-3	NA	TRBJ1-5	NA
CASSPGPERPNEQYF	TGCGCCAGCAGCCCCGGGCCCGAACGCCCCAACGAGCAGTACTTC	TRBV4-1	many	TRBJ2-7	NA
CASSLGLAGGSEQHF	TGTGCCAGCAGCTTAGGACTAGCGGGAGGCAGCGAGCAGCACTTC	TRBV7-3	NA	TRBJ2-7	TRBD2
CATSRVGQTPSGNTIYF	TGTGCCACCAGCAGAGTGGGACAGACCCCCTCTGGAAACACCATATATTTT	TRBV15	many	TRBJ1-3	TRBD1
CATSDPTDYGYTF	TGTGCCACCAGTGATCCCACGGACTATGGCTACACCTTC	TRBV24-1	NA	TRBJ1-2	NA
CASSIGGETQYF	TGTGCCAGTAGTATAGGCGGAGAGACCCAGTACTTC	TRBV19	many	TRBJ2-5	NA
CSAILAGGPETQYF	TGCAGTGCAATACTAGCGGGAGGGCCGGAGACCCAGTACTTC	TRBV20-1	NA	TRBJ2-5	TRBD2
CAWSVGGSPFEEQYF	TGTGCCTGGAGTGTAGGGGGCAGCCCCTTTGAGGAGCAGTACTTC	TRBV30	NA	TRBJ2-7	TRBD1